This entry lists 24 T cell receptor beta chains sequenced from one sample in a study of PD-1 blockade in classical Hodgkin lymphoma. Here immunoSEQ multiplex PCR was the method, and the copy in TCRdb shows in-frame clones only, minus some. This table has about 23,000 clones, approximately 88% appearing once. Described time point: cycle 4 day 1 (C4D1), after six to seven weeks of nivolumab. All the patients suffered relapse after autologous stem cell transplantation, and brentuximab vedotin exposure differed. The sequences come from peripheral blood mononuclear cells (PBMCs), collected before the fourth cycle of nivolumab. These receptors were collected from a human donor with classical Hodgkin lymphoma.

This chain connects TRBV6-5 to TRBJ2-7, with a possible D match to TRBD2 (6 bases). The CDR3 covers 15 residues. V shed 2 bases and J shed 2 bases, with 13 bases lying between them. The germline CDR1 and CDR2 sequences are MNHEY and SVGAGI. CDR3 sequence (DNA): TGTGCCAGCAGTTACGACCCGGGAGTTCCCTACGAGCAGTACTTC. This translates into CASSYDPGVPYEQYF.

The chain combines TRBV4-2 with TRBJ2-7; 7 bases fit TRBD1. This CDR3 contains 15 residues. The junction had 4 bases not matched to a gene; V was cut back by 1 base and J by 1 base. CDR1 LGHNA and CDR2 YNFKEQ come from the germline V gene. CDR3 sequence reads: CASSQGTGESYEQYF. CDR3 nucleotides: TGTGCCAGCAGCCAAGGTACAGGGGAATCCTACGAGCAGTACTTC.

The CDR3 DNA reads TGTGCCAGCAGCGTAGTCCCGAGCTCCTACAATGAGCAGTTCTTC. Amino acids: CASSVVPSSYNEQFF. The gene calls are TRBV9 and TRBJ2-1; D is uncertain. This CDR3 region has 15 residues. Germline lookup yields CDR1 SGDLS and CDR2 YYNGEE. V lost 0 bases and J 0 bases, leaving 7 bases between the germline ends.

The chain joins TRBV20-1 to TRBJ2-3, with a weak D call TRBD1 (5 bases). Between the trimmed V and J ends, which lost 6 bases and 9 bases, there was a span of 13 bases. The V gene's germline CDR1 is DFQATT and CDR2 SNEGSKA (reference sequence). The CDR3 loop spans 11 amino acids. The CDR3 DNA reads TGCAGTGCACTGCAGGGATGGACGCAGTATTTT. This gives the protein CSALQGWTQYF.

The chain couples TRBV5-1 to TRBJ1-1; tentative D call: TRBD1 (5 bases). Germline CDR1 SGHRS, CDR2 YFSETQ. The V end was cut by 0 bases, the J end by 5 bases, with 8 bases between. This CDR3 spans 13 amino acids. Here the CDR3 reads CASSLGGRTEAFF. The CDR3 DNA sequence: TGCGCCAGCAGCTTGGGGGGGAGGACTGAAGCTTTCTTT.

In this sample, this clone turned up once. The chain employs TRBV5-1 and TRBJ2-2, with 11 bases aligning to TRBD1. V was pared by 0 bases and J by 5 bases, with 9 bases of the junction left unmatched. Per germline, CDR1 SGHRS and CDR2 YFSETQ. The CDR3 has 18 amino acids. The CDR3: CASSLATGTGGWTGELFF. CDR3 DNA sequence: TGCGCCAGCAGCTTGGCCACCGGGACAGGGGGATGGACCGGGGAGCTGTTTTTT.

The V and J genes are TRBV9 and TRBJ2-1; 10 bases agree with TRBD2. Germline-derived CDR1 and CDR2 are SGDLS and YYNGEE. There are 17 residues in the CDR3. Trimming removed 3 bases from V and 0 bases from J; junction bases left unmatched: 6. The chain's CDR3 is CASSENLAGGSYNEQFF. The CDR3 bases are TGTGCCAGCAGCGAGAACTTAGCGGGGGGCTCCTACAATGAGCAGTTCTTC.

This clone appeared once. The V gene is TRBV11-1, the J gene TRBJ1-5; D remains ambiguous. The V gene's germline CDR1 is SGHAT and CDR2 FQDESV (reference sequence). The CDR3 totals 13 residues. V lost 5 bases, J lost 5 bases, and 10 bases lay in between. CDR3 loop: CASSLSRHQPQHF. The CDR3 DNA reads TGTGCCAGCAGCCTCAGCCGGCATCAGCCCCAGCATTTT. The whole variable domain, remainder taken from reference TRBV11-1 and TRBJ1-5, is EAEVAQSPRYKITEKSQAVAFWCDPISGHATLYWYRQILGQGPELLVQFQDESVVDDSQLPKDRFSAERLKGVDSTLKIQPAELGDSAMYLCASSLSRHQPQHFGDGTRLSIL.

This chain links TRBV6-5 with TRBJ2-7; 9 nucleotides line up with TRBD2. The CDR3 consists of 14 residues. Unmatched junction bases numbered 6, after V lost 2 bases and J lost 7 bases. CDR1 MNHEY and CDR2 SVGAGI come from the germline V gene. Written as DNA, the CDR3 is TGTGCCAGCAGTTACCACGGGACTAGCAGAGAGCAGTACTTC. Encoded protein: CASSYHGTSREQYF.

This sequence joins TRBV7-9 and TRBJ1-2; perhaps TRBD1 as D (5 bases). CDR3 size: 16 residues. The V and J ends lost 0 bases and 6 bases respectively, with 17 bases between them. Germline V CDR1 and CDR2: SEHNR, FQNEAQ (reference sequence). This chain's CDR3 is CASSLALTVEADGYTF. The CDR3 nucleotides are TGTGCCAGCAGCTTAGCGCTGACAGTGGAGGCTGATGGCTACACCTTC.

The CDR3 sequence: CASSPRTGDQPQHF. The CDR3 bases are TGTGCCAGCAGCCCACGGACAGGGGATCAGCCCCAGCATTTT. The genes are TRBV9 and TRBJ1-5; 9 nucleotides line up with TRBD1. Trimming removed 4 bases from V and 5 bases from J; junction bases left unmatched: 4. The germline V gene has CDR1 SGDLS and CDR2 YYNGEE. There are 14 residues in the CDR3.

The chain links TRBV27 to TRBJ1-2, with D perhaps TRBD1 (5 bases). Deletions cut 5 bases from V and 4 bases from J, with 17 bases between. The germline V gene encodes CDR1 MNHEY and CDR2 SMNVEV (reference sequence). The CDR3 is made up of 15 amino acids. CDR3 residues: CASSAYPLGGYGYTF. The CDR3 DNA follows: TGTGCCAGCAGTGCGTACCCTCTTGGGGGCTATGGCTACACCTTC.

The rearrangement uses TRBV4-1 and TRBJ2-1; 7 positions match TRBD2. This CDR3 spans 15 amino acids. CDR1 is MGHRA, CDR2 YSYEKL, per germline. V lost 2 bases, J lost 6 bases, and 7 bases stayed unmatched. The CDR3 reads CASSQPGRTSNEQFF. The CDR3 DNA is TGCGCCAGCAGCCAACCCGGTCGGACTAGCAATGAGCAGTTCTTC.

CDR3 nucleotide sequence: TGTGCCAGCTCACCATGGACAGGGGAGGCCGGGGAGCTGTTTTTT. It codes for CASSPWTGEAGELFF. This chain joins TRBV18 and TRBJ2-2, with 9 positions matching TRBD1. Trimming took 2 bases from V and 6 from J; bases not matched to a gene: 4. Looked up from germline, CDR1 is KGHSH and CDR2 is LQKENI. The CDR3 is 15 amino acids.

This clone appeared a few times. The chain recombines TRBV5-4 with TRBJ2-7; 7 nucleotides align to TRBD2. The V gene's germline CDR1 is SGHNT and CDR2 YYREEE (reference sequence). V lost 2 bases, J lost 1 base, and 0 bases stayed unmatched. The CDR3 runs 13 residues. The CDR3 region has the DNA TGTGCCAGCAGCTTACTAGCGTCCTACGAGCAGTACTTC. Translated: CASSLLASYEQYF.

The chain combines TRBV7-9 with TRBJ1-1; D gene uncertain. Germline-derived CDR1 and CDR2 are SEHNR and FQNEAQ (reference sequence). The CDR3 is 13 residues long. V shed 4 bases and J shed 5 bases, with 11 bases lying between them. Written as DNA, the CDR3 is TGTGCCAGCAGCTATCACCCGGGAACTGAAGCTTTCTTT. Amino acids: CASSYHPGTEAFF.

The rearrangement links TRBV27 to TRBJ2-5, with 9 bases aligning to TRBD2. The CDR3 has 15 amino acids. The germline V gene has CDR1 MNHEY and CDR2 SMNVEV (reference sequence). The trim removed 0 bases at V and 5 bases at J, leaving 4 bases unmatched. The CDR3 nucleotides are TGTGCCAGCAGTTTATCGAGCGGGGGGCGGGAGACCCAGTACTTC. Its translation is CASSLSSGGRETQYF.

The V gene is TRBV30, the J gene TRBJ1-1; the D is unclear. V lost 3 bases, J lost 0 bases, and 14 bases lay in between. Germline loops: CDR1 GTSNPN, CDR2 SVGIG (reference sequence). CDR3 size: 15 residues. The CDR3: CAWSRAPEMNTEAFF. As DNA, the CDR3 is TGTGCCTGGAGCCGGGCGCCAGAAATGAACACTGAAGCTTTCTTT.

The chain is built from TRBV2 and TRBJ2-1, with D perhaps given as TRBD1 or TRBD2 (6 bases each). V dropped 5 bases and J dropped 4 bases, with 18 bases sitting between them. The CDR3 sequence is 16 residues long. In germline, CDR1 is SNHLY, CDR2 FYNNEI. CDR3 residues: CASSRKGGLVYNEQFF. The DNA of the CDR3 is TGTGCCAGCAGTCGGAAGGGGGGCTTAGTGTACAATGAGCAGTTCTTC. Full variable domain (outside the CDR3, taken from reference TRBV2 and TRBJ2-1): EPEVTQTPSHQVTQMGQEVILRCVPISNHLYFYWYRQILGQKVEFLVSFYNNEISEKSEIFDDQFSVERPDGSNFTLKIRSTKLEDSAMYFCASSRKGGLVYNEQFFGPGTRLTVL.

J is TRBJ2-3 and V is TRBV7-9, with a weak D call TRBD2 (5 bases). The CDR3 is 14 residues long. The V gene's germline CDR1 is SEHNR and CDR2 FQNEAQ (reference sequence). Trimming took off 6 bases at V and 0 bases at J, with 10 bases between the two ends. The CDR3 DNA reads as TGTGCCAGCAGAACGAGCGGTAGCACAGATACGCAGTATTTT. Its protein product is CASRTSGSTDTQYF.

The CDR3 region has the DNA TGTGCCTGGAGTGGCGGGGGGCCCACTGAAGCTTTCTTT. The encoded protein is CAWSGGGPTEAFF. The chain joins TRBV30 to TRBJ1-1; a possible D gene is TRBD1 (6 bases). V shed 1 base and J shed 4 bases, with 10 bases lying between them. This CDR3 is built from 13 residues. The V gene's germline CDR1 is GTSNPN and CDR2 SVGIG (reference sequence).

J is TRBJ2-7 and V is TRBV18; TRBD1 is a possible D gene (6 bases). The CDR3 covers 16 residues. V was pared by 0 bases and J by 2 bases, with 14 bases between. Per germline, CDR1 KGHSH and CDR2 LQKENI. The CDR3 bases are TGTGCCAGCTCACCACCGAGAGGGGGTACAGCCTACGAGCAGTACTTC. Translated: CASSPPRGGTAYEQYF.

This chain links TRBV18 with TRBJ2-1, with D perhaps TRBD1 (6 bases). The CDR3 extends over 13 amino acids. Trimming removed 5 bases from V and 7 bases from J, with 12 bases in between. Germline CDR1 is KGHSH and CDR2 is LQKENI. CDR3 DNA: TGTGCCAGCTCATCGACAGGCGGAAATGAGCAGTTCTTC. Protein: CASSSTGGNEQFF.

This CDR3 is CASSPLAGVVYEQYF. CDR3 sequence (DNA): TGTGCCAGCAGCCCACTAGCGGGAGTCGTCTACGAGCAGTACTTC. The V and J genes are TRBV6-6 and TRBJ2-7; TRBD2 agrees at 11 bases. CDR1 is MNHNY and CDR2 is SVGAGI in the germline V gene (reference sequence). The ends lost 6 bases at V and 3 bases at J; junction bases unmatched: 7. The CDR3 covers 15 residues.